This record concerns one TCR beta chain sequence. This sample was taken from a study of shared clonotypes between healthy human individuals. Study details: Each donor's CD8 memory used one plate, CD8 naive two, each CD4 subset three.

Cells designated naive CD8 were CD45RO-negative and were positively selected for CCR7, with terminally differentiated effector memory CD45RA+ cells excluded. Trimming took 1 base from V and 1 from J, leaving 13 bases between them. The CDR3 is 16 residues long. CDR1 is SGHAT, CDR2 FQNNGV, per germline. TCRdb keeps only in-frame clones here, not all; method: immunoSEQ multiplex PCR. The repertoire consists of 1.5 million to 2.5 million clones, with approximately 94% occurring once and the leading ten covering 1% to 1.5%. The TCR comes from a man in his late teens or twenties in good health. The chain combines TRBV11-2 with TRBJ1-1; D gene unclear. Sample: naive CD8+ T cells sorted from blood. The CDR3 region has the DNA TGTGCCAGCAGCTTAGGGGTCTCCACGGGGAACACTGAAGCTTTCTTT. It specifies CASSLGVSTGNTEAFF. The whole variable domain, remainder taken from reference TRBV11-2 and TRBJ1-1, is EAGVAQSPRYKIIEKRQSVAFWCNPISGHATLYWYQQILGQGPKLLIQFQNNGVVDDSQLPKDRFSAERLKGVDSTLKIQPAKLEDSAVYLCASSLGVSTGNTEAFFGQGTRLTVV.